The T cell receptor beta chain described here comes from a study of identical twins. Study outcomes and limitations: Within cord blood, abundant beta clonotypes carried fewer insertions, but memory repertoires showed no such trend. Monozygotic twin pairs showed more out-of-frame TCR alpha sharing than models estimated.

CDR1 and CDR2 from the germline V gene are SEHNR and FQNEAQ (reference sequence). V dropped 5 bases and J dropped 10; count of bases not matched to a gene: 10. The CDR3 extends over 15 amino acids. This clonotype was detected only a few times. Its antigen is undetermined. TCRdb processed the 5' RACE reads anew with MiXCR; each CDR3 protein has one entry. The table has 700,000 or so distinct CDR3 sequences, 8.6% seen once; the top ten hold approximately 0.96%. These data were also reused for a study on yellow fever vaccine responses in identical twins.

The sequencing sample was made of PBMCs. The chain recombines TRBV7-9 with TRBJ1-6; 8 bases agree with TRBD1. The receptor was derived from a woman younger than 35 in good health. The DNA of the CDR3 is TGTGCCAGCAGCCCTCAGACAGGGGCGATCTCACCCCTCCACTTT. It specifies CASSPQTGAISPLHF.